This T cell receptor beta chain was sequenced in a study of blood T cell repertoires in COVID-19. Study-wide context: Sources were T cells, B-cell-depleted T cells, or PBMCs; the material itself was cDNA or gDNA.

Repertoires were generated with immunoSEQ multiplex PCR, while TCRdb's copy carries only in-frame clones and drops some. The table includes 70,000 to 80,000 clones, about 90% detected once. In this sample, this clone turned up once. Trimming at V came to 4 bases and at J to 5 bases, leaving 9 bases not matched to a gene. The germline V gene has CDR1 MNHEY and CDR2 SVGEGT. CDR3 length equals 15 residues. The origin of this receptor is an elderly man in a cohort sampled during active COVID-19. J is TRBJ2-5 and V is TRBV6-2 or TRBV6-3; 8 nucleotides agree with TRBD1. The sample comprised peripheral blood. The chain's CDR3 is CASSSATGVGETQYF. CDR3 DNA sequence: TGTGCCAGCAGTTCCGCGACAGGGGTAGGGGAGACCCAGTACTTC.